The present entry profiles one T cell receptor (beta chain) with its context. Its antigen remains unknown. The sample contains more than one DNA sequence encoding this CDR3. This sample stems from a study of shared clonotypes between healthy human individuals. As for the study in general: Three CD4 naive, three CD4 memory, two CD8 naive and one CD8 memory plate were used per donor.

General observations from the study: Across a handful of donors, naive CD4 shared around 5%, naive CD8 more than 3%, memory CD4 over 2%, memory CD8 around 0.42%. Memory subsets generally showed lower estimated richness than naive subsets.

The assay was immunoSEQ multiplex PCR, and TCRdb's table has in-frame clones only and misses some. The repertoire consists of about 1,900,000 clones, with roughly 94% occurring once and the leading ten covering 0.9% to 1.5%. Trimming cost V 0 bases and J 4 bases, with 9 bases left between them. This CDR3 contains 14 residues. The germline V gene encodes CDR1 MGHRA and CDR2 YSYEKL. CD8 cells classed as naive were CD45RO-negative and positively selected for CCR7, excluding terminally differentiated effector memory CD45RA+ cells. Donors, healthy HIV-negative adults, lacked recent acute infections or vaccinations.

Sample: naive CD8+ T cells sorted from blood. This sequence joins TRBV4-1 and TRBJ1-2; possible D gene TRBD1, 5 bases. This clonotype originated in a young man in good health. In DNA, the CDR3 is TGCGCCAGCAGCCAAGATGCCGGGACCTATGGCTACACCTTC. Protein sequence: CASSQDAGTYGYTF.